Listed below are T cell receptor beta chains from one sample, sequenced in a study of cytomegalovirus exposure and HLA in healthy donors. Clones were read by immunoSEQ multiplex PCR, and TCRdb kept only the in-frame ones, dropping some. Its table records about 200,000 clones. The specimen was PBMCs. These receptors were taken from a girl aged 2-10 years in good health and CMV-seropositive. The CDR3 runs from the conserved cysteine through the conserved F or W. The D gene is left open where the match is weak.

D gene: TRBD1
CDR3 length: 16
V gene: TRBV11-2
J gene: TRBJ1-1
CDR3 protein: CASSRRTGSANTEAFF
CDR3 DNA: TGTGCCAGCAGCCGTCGGACAGGGAGTGCGAACACTGAAGCTTTCTTT

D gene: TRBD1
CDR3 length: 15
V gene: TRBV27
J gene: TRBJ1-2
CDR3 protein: CASRPAGQGFYGYTF
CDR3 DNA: TGTGCCAGCAGACCGGCGGGACAGGGGTTTTATGGCTACACCTTC

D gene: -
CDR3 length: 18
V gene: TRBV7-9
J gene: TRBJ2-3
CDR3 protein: CASSSPGRGRGSTDTQYF
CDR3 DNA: TGTGCCAGCAGCTCCCCCGGGCGGGGACGGGGAAGCACAGATACGCAGTATTTT

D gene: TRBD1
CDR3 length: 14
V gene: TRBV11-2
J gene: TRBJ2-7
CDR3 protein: CATGGRGLSYEQYF
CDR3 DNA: TGTGCCACCGGTGGCAGGGGGCTTTCCTACGAGCAGTACTTC

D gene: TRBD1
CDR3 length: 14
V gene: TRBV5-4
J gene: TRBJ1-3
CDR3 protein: CASSPGQVPNTIYF
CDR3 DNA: TGTGCCAGCAGCCCAGGACAGGTACCGAACACCATATATTTT

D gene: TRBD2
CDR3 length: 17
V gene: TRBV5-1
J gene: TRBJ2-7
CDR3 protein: CASSPYSGGDYSYEQYF
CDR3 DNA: TGCGCCAGCAGCCCCTATAGCGGGGGAGATTATTCCTACGAGCAGTACTTC

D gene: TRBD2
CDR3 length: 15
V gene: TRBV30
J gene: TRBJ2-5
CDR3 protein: CAWSALAGRQETQYF
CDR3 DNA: TGTGCCTGGAGTGCCCTAGCGGGACGACAAGAGACCCAGTACTTC

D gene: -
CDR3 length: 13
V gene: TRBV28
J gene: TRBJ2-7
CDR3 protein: CASSLHPGYEQYF
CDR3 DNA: TGTGCCAGCAGTTTACATCCGGGCTACGAGCAGTACTTC

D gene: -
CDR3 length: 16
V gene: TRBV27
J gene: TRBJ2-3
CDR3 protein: CASSLTAGPSTDTQYF
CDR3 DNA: TGTGCCAGCAGTCTCACGGCAGGTCCTAGCACAGATACGCAGTATTTT

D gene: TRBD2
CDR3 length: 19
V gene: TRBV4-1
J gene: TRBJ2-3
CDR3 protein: CASSQDGGRGRVGTDTQYF
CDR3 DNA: TGCGCCAGCAGCCAAGACGGAGGTCGCGGGAGAGTAGGCACAGATACGCAGTATTTT

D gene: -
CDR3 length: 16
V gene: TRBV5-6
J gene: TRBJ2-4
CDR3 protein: CASSFFGALAKNIQYF
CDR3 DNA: TGTGCCAGCAGCTTTTTTGGGGCTCTAGCCAAAAACATTCAGTACTTC

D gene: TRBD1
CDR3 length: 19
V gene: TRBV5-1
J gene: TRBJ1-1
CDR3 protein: CASSRAIPTGVILNTEAFF
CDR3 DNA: TGCGCCAGCAGCCGGGCAATCCCGACAGGGGTGATTCTGAACACTGAAGCTTTCTTT

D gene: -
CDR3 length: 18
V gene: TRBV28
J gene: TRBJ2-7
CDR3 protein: CASSLFPPPPRRAYEQYF
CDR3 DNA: TGTGCCAGCAGTTTGTTCCCCCCACCCCCCCGGAGGGCCTACGAGCAGTACTTC

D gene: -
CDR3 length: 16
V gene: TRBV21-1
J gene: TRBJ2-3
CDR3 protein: CASTQGWLSTTDTQYF
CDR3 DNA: TGTGCCAGCACCCAGGGGTGGCTTTCTACCACAGATACGCAGTATTTT

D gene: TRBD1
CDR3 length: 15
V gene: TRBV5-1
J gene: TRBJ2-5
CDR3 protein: CASSFLGQGTETQYF
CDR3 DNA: TGCGCCAGCAGCTTCCTCGGACAGGGCACAGAGACCCAGTACTTC

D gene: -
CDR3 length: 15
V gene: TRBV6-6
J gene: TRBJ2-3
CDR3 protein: CASRPRAPREDTQYF
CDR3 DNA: TGTGCCAGCAGACCCCGGGCCCCGAGGGAAGATACGCAGTATTTT

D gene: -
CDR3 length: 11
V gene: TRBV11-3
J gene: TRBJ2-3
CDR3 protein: CASSSSDTQYF
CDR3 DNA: TGTGCCAGCAGCTCGTCGGATACGCAGTATTTT

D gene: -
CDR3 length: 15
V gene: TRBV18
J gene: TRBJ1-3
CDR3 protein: CASSKTGSSGNTIYF
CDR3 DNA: TGTGCCAGCTCAAAAACAGGTAGCTCTGGAAACACCATATATTTT

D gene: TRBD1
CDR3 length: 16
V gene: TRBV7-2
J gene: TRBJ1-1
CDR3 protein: CASSSRGRVKNTEAFF
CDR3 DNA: TGTGCCAGCAGTTCCAGGGGGCGCGTAAAGAACACTGAAGCTTTCTTT

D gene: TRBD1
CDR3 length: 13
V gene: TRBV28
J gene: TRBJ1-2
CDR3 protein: CASRSNRGHGYTF
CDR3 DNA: TGTGCCAGCAGGTCCAACAGGGGACATGGCTACACCTTC

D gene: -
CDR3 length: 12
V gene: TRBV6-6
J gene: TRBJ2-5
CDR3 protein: CASSYSAQTQYF
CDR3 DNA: TGTGCCAGCAGTTACTCGGCCCAGACCCAGTACTTC

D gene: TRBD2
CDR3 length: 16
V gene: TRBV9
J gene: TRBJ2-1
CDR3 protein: CASSVLSGSSYNEQFF
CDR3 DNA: TGTGCCAGCAGCGTCCTTAGCGGGAGCTCCTACAATGAGCAGTTCTTC

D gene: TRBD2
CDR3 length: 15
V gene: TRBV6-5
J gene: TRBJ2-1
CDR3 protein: CASSTRTSGMNEQFF
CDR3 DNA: TGTGCCAGCAGTACCCGGACTAGCGGGATGAATGAGCAGTTCTTC

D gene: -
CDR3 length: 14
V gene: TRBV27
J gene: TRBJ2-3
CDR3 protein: CASSLVESTDTQYF
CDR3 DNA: TGTGCCAGCAGTTTAGTGGAGAGCACAGATACGCAGTATTTT

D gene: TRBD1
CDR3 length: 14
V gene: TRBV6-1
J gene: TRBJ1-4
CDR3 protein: CASRRDSLNEKLFF
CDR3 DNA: TGTGCCAGCAGGCGGGACAGCCTTAATGAAAAACTGTTTTTT

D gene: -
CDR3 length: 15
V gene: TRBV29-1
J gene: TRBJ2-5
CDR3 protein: CSVRRYRVGVETQYF
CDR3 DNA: TGCAGCGTACGGCGTTACAGGGTAGGGGTAGAGACCCAGTACTTC

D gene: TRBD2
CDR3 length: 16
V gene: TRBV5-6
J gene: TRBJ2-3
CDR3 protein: CASSLLAGGITDTQYF
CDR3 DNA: TGTGCCAGCAGCTTGCTAGCGGGAGGTATCACAGATACGCAGTATTTT

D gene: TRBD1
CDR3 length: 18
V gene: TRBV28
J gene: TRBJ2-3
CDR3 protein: CASSFYTIGQGIPDTQYF
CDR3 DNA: TGTGCCAGCAGTTTTTACACGATAGGACAGGGAATCCCAGATACGCAGTATTTT

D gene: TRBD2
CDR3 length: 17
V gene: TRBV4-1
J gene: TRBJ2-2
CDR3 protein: CASSQDWQAGATGELFF
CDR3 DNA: TGCGCCAGCAGCCAAGATTGGCAAGCGGGAGCCACCGGGGAGCTGTTTTTT

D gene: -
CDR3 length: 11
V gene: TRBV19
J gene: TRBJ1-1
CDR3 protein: CASNRGAEAFF
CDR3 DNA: TGTGCCAGCAACCGGGGGGCTGAAGCTTTCTTT

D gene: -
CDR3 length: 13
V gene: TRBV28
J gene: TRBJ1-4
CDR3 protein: CASSTGINEKLFF
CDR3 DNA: TGTGCCAGCAGTACAGGGATTAATGAAAAACTGTTTTTT

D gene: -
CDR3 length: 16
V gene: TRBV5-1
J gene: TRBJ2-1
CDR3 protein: CASSLDGTNIYNEQFF
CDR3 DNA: TGCGCCAGCAGCTTGGATGGGACAAACATCTACAATGAGCAGTTCTTC

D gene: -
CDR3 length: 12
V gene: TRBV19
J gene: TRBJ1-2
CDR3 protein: CAKPPTGVGYTF
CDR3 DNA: TGTGCCAAACCCCCGACAGGCGTCGGCTACACCTTC

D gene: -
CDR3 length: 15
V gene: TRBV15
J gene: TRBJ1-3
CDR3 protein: CATSRDPGAGNTIYF
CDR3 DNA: TGTGCCACCAGCAGAGATCCAGGGGCTGGAAACACCATATATTTT

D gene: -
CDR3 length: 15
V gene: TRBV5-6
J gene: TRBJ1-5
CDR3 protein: CASSSRDIGNQPQHF
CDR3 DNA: TGTGCCAGCAGCTCCCGGGACATAGGAAATCAGCCCCAGCATTTT

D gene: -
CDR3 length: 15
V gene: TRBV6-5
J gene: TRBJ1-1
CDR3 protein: CASSHQQGGDTEAFF
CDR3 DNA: TGTGCCAGCAGTCATCAACAGGGTGGGGACACTGAAGCTTTCTTT

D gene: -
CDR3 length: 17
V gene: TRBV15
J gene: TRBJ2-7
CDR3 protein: CATSRTYYRVRRGEQYF
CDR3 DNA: TGTGCCACCAGCAGGACGTACTACAGGGTGAGGAGAGGCGAGCAGTACTTC

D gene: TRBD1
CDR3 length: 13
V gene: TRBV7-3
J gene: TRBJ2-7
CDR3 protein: CASSLTTGYEQYF
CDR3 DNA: TGTGCCAGCAGCTTAACGACAGGGTACGAGCAGTACTTC

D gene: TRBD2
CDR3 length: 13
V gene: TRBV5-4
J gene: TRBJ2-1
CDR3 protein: CASSLPGRHEQFF
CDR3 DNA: TGTGCCAGCAGCTTGCCCGGGAGGCATGAGCAGTTCTTC

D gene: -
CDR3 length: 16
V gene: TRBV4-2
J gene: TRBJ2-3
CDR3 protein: CASSQERVGNTDTQYF
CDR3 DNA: TGTGCCAGCAGCCAAGAACGGGTCGGGAACACAGATACGCAGTATTTT

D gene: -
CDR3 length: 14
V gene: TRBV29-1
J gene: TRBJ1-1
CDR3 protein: CSVEEGPGRTEAFF
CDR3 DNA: TGCAGCGTTGAAGAAGGGCCAGGGCGGACTGAAGCTTTCTTT

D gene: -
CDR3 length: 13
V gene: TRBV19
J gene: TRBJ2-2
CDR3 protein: CASSIPGAGELFF
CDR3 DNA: TGTGCCAGTAGTATCCCCGGGGCCGGGGAGCTGTTTTTT

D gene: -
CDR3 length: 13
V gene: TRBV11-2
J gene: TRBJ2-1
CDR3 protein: CASSSRTPHEQFF
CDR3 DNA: TGTGCCAGCAGCTCCCGGACACCCCATGAGCAGTTCTTC

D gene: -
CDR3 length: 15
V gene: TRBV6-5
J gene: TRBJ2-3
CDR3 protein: CASSYVAASTDTQYF
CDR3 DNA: TGTGCCAGCAGTTATGTAGCGGCTAGCACAGATACGCAGTATTTT

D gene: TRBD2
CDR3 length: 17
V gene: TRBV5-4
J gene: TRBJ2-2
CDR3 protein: CASSLIRGGSGRGELFF
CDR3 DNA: TGTGCCAGCAGCTTGATTCGGGGAGGTAGCGGGAGAGGGGAGCTGTTTTTT

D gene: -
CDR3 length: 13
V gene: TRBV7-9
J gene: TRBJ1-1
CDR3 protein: CASSLEGGTEAFF
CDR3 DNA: TGTGCCAGCAGCTTAGAGGGAGGCACTGAAGCTTTCTTT

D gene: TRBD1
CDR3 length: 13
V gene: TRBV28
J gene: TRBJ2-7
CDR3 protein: CASAGTAPPEQYF
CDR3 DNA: TGTGCCAGCGCCGGGACAGCACCTCCCGAGCAGTACTTC

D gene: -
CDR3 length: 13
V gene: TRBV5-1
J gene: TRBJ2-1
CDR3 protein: CASSLEYSGEQFF
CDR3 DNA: TGCGCCAGCAGCTTGGAGTACAGTGGTGAGCAGTTCTTC

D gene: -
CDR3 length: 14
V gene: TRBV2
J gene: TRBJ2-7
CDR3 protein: CASSRDISAYEQYF
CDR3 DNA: TGTGCCAGCAGTCGGGACATTTCAGCCTACGAGCAGTACTTC

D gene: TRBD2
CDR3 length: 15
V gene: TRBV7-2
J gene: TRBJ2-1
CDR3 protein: CASSLAGRETNEQFF
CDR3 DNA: TGTGCCAGCAGCTTAGCGGGGCGGGAGACCAATGAGCAGTTCTTC

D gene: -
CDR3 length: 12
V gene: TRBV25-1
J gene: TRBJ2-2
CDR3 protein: CASSTGPGELFF
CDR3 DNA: TGTGCCAGCAGCACAGGGCCCGGGGAGCTGTTTTTT

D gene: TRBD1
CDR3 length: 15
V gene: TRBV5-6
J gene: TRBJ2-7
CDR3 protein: CASSAIGTGQYEQYF
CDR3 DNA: TGTGCCAGCAGCGCAATCGGGACAGGGCAATACGAGCAGTACTTC

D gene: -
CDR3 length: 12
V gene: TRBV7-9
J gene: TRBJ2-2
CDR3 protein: CASRDYTGELFF
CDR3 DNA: TGTGCCAGCCGGGACTACACCGGGGAGCTGTTTTTT

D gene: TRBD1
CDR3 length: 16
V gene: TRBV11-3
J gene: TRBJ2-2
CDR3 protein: CASSPGTVSNTGELFF
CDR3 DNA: TGTGCCAGCAGCCCCGGGACAGTCTCGAACACCGGGGAGCTGTTTTTT

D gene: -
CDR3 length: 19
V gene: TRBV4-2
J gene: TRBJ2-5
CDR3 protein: CASSHLTGWAGNIQETQYF
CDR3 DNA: TGTGCCAGCAGCCACCTCACGGGGTGGGCAGGTAACATACAAGAGACCCAGTACTTC